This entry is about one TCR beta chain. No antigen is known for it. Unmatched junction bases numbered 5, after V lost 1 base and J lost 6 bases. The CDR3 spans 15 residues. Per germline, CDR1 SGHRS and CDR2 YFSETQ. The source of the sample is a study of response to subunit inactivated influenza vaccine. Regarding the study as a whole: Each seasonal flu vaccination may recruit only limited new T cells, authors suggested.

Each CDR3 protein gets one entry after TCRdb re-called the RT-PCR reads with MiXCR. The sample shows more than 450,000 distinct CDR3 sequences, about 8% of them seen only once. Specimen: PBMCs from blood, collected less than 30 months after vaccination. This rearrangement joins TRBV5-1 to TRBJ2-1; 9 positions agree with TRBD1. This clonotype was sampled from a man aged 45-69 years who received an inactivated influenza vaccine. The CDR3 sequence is CASSLTGQGSNEQFF. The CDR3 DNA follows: TGCGCCAGCAGCTTGACGGGACAGGGTTCCAATGAGCAGTTCTTC.